This T cell receptor (beta chain) was identified during a study of cytomegalovirus exposure and HLA in healthy donors. Study summary: For the approximately 400 genotyped donors, about 81% fell within the Caucasian-associated ancestry cluster.

The PCR was carried out with 60 Vbeta primers and 13 Jbeta primers. Only in-frame clones appear in the TCRdb table, and some are missing; sequencing was by immunoSEQ multiplex PCR. The sample has around 79,000 clones; around 70% are singletons. This CDR3 contains 13 residues. Germline-derived CDR1 and CDR2 are GTSNPN and SVGIG (reference sequence). The V end was cut by 1 base, the J end by 7 bases, with 8 bases between. This chain joins TRBV30 and TRBJ1-6, with D maybe TRBD1 (5 bases). Sequencing used PBMCs. The origin of this receptor is a woman aged 40 to 49 in good health and CMV-seropositive. The CDR3 DNA reads as TGTGCCTGGAGTGCCTCAGGGAATTCACCCCTCCACTTT. Protein: CAWSASGNSPLHF. The full variable domain, completed using reference TRBV30 and TRBJ1-6, is SQTIHQWPATLVQPVGSPLSLECTVEGTSNPNLYWYRQAAGRGLQLLFYSVGIGQISSEVPQNLSASRPQDRQFILSSKKLLLSDSGFYLCAWSASGNSPLHFGNGTRLTVT.